This T cell receptor beta chain appears in the sequencing data of a study of blood T cell repertoires in COVID-19. Clones were read by immunoSEQ multiplex PCR, and TCRdb kept only the in-frame ones, dropping some. The sample lists about 230,000 clones, 70% to 90% occurring once. Symptom resolution, clearance, or two negative PCRs marked the recovered donors of Cohort 3. The sequencing sample was made of PBMCs or T cells enriched from blood (not recorded which). This receptor was obtained from a young man who had recovered from COVID-19.

CDR3 sequence reads: CASGSRQVNNEQFF. The DNA for the CDR3 is TGTGCCAGCGGGAGTCGCCAGGTCAACAATGAGCAGTTCTTC. The V call is TRBV2, the J call TRBJ2-1, with D tentatively TRBD2 (5 bases). CDR1 SNHLY and CDR2 FYNNEI come from the germline V gene. The CDR3 loop spans 14 amino acids. V was trimmed by 8 bases and J by 5 bases, leaving 16 bases between them.